These T cell receptor beta chains were read from a single sample in a study of blood T cell repertoires in COVID-19. The repertoire was sequenced with immunoSEQ multiplex PCR; TCRdb's copy has only in-frame clones and lacks some. Altogether more than 35,000 clones are present, approximately 71% being singletons, with the ten largest covering 6.2%. Sequencing was performed on peripheral blood. The receptor source for this set is a man older than 75 with acute or convalescent COVID-19. CDR3s include the opening cysteine and the closing phenylalanine or tryptophan.

TRBJ2-7,TRBV6-2/TRBV6-3,CASSFLSSYEQYF
TRBJ2-7,TRBV23-1,CATNPTQRGNTYEQYF
TRBJ2-7,TRBV5-5,CASSPRDSSYEQYF
TRBJ1-1,TRBV4-1,CASSQGTGEMNTEAFF
TRBJ1-5,TRBV5-1,CASSLMGQGNQPQHF
TRBJ2-5,TRBV5-1,CASSLLTSGEETQYF
TRBJ2-3,TRBV9,CASSVDNGRTDTQYF
TRBJ1-2,TRBV20-1,CSLSRVEEHTF
TRBJ2-5,TRBV12-3/TRBV12-4,CASSPVQETQYF
TRBJ1-5,TRBV2,CASSVEGTVNQPQHF
TRBJ2-1,TRBV6-5,CATTRGGRMNEQFF
TRBJ1-5,TRBV7-9,CASSFQRGGNQPQHF
TRBJ2-3,TRBV7-9,CASSFLAGATDTQYF
TRBJ1-5,TRBV6-5,CASSSVTNQPQHF
TRBJ2-2,TRBV9,CASSVPGTGELFF
TRBJ2-7,TRBV2,CASCPGNSYEQYF
TRBJ1-2,TRBV2,CASSEGSDGYTF
TRBJ1-6,TRBV19,CASSIGTGGNSPLHF